The next 30 T cell receptor beta chains were all read from a single sample in a study of blood T cell repertoires in COVID-19. Using immunoSEQ multiplex PCR, the repertoire was profiled, and TCRdb retains in-frame clones only, with some absent. The sample has tens of thousands of clones; 75% to 90% are singletons. Specimen: peripheral blood. These receptors originate from a human donor in a cohort sampled during active COVID-19.

This chain joins TRBV12-3 or TRBV12-4 and TRBJ2-7; a possible D gene is TRBD2 (6 bases). The CDR3 extends over 13 amino acids. Trimming pared 3 bases from V and 3 bases from J, leaving 9 bases between. The CDR3 protein is CASSFGGLYEQYF. The CDR3, as DNA: TGTGCCAGCAGTTTTGGGGGACTCTACGAGCAGTACTTC.

The rearrangement uses TRBV30 and TRBJ1-1; 9 nucleotides match TRBD1. J gave up 6 bases and V 3 bases, and 11 bases lay outside the gene matches. The CDR3 has 15 amino acids. CDR1 and CDR2 (germline): GTSNPN, SVGIG (reference sequence). CDR3 DNA: TGTGCCTGGAGCGAGGGCGACAGGGGGAAGGCTGAAGCTTTCTTT. Translation: CAWSEGDRGKAEAFF.

J is TRBJ1-1 and V is TRBV6-2 or TRBV6-3, with D possibly being TRBD1 (5 bases). The CDR3 loop spans 14 amino acids. Between the trimmed V and J ends, which lost 2 bases and 3 bases, there was a span of 10 bases. Per germline, CDR1 MNHEY and CDR2 SVGEGT. The CDR3 sequence is CASSYHGGYTEAFF. CDR3 DNA sequence: TGTGCCAGCAGTTACCACGGGGGGTACACTGAAGCTTTCTTT.

The chain combines TRBV27 with TRBJ2-2, with a tentative D call TRBD1 (6 bases). The CDR3 contains 14 residues. V shed 3 bases and J shed 7 bases, with 12 bases lying between them. Germline values: CDR1 MNHEY, CDR2 SMNVEV (reference sequence). The CDR3 reads CASSLIRGGGELFF. In DNA form, the CDR3 reads TGTGCCAGCAGTTTGATCAGGGGCGGCGGGGAGCTGTTTTTT.

Here the CDR3 reads CASSLAKLAGQETQYF. As DNA, the CDR3 is TGTGCCAGCAGCTTGGCCAAACTAGCGGGCCAAGAGACCCAGTACTTC. The chain couples TRBV5-4 to TRBJ2-5; 9 bases line up with TRBD2. The CDR3 sequence is 16 residues long. The V gene's germline CDR1 is SGHNT and CDR2 YYREEE (reference sequence). V was pared by 0 bases and J by 1 base, with 4 bases of the junction left unmatched. The full variable domain, completed using reference TRBV5-4 and TRBJ2-5, is ETGVTQSPTHLIKTRGQQVTLRCSSQSGHNTVSWYQQALGQGPQFIFQYYREEENGRGNFPPRFSGLQFPNYSSELNVNALELDDSALYLCASSLAKLAGQETQYFGPGTRLLVL.

This chain joins TRBV5-1 and TRBJ1-1; no clear D. This CDR3 spans 12 amino acids. In germline, CDR1 is SGHRS, CDR2 YFSETQ. V lost 1 base and J lost 8, with 9 bases in between. CDR3 nucleotides: TGCGCCAGCAGCTTGTATGGCACGGAAGCTTTCTTT. Its translation: CASSLYGTEAFF.

The J gene is TRBJ2-3, the V gene TRBV2, with 8 positions matching TRBD1. Trimming at V came to 7 bases and at J to 1 base, leaving 7 bases not matched to a gene. The CDR3 loop spans 15 amino acids. Germline V gives CDR1 SNHLY, CDR2 FYNNEI. The CDR3: CASNSGGGGTDTQYF. In nucleotides, the CDR3 is TGTGCCAGCAACTCAGGGGGCGGTGGCACAGATACGCAGTATTTT.

The chain carries TRBV11-2 and TRBJ2-7; D is uncertain. Trimming cost V 1 base and J 0 bases, with 10 bases left between them. The germline CDR1 and CDR2 sequences are SGHAT and FQNNGV. CDR3 length: 15 amino acids. CDR3 protein: CASSLVPSLSYEQYF. The CDR3 DNA follows: TGTGCCAGCAGCTTAGTACCGAGCCTCTCCTACGAGCAGTACTTC.

This chain links TRBV5-4 with TRBJ1-1; a possible D gene is TRBD1 (5 bases). Trimming shortened V by 0 bases and J by 4 bases, and 7 bases separated the two germline ends. The CDR3 loop spans 13 amino acids. The germline CDR1 and CDR2 sequences are SGHNT and YYREEE (reference sequence). This chain's CDR3 is CASSLAGRTEAFF. CDR3 sequence (DNA): TGTGCCAGCAGCTTGGCAGGGCGCACTGAAGCTTTCTTT.

V is TRBV30 and J is TRBJ1-3, with D maybe TRBD1 (5 bases). Trimming took 4 bases from V and 0 from J, leaving 7 bases between them. The CDR3 extends over 13 amino acids. Germline V gene sequence: CDR1 GTSNPN, CDR2 SVGIG (reference sequence). The chain's CDR3 is CAWTGFSGNTIYF. In nucleotides, the CDR3 is TGTGCCTGGACAGGGTTCTCTGGAAACACCATATATTTT.

The sample holds a few counts of this clone. This rearrangement joins TRBV24-1 to TRBJ2-4; 7 nucleotides align to TRBD1. The CDR3 spans 13 residues. Per the germline V gene, CDR1 is KGHDR and CDR2 is SFDVKD. V lost 3 bases and J lost 10; bases outside the gene matches: 5. As DNA, the CDR3 is TGTGCCACCAGTGATGCCGGGACAGATATTCAGTACTTC. This gives the protein CATSDAGTDIQYF.

The V call is TRBV10-3, the J call TRBJ2-1, with 10 bases that match TRBD2. V gave up 4 bases and J gave up 7 bases; unmatched junction bases: 7. This CDR3 is 15 amino acids long. CDR1 ENHRY and CDR2 SYGVKD come from the germline V gene. CDR3 region: CAISGLAGARNEQFF. CDR3 bases: TGTGCCATCAGTGGGCTAGCGGGAGCTCGGAATGAGCAGTTCTTC.

This clone was detected once. The chain links TRBV7-9 to TRBJ2-5; 10 bases match TRBD2. The junction had 24 bases not matched to a gene; V was cut back by 8 bases and J by 9 bases. Looked up from germline, CDR1 is SEHNR and CDR2 is FQNEAQ (reference sequence). This CDR3 comprises 18 residues. CDR3 region: CASLATLTGTSVSGAQYF. CDR3 sequence (DNA): TGTGCCAGCTTGGCAACCCTAACCGGGACTAGCGTCTCGGGGGCCCAGTACTTC. The full variable domain, in which reference TRBV7-9 and TRBJ2-5 provide the parts outside the CDR3, is DTGVSQNPRHKITKRGQNVTFRCDPISEHNRLYWYRQTLGQGPEFLTYFQNEAQLEKSRLLSDRFSAERPKGSFSTLEIQRTEQGDSAMYLCASLATLTGTSVSGAQYFGPGTRLLVL.

This chain uses TRBV7-2 with TRBJ2-3; D is unclear. Germline assignment: CDR1 SGHTA and CDR2 FQGNSA. V lost 2 bases and J lost 6, with 12 bases in between. This CDR3 is 14 amino acids long. The CDR3 sequence is CASSLLGPRDTQYF. CDR3 sequence (DNA): TGTGCCAGCAGCTTACTGGGTCCTAGGGATACGCAGTATTTT.

The chain carries TRBV7-2 and TRBJ1-4; D might be TRBD1 (6 bases). The length of the CDR3 is 17 residues. CDR1 and CDR2 (germline): SGHTA, FQGNSA. The ends were cut back, 5 bases at V and 4 bases at J, with 20 bases in the middle. The CDR3 DNA sequence: TGTGCCAGCAGCGATGCTACCGGGACAATGGATAATGAAAAACTGTTTTTT. It is translated as CASSDATGTMDNEKLFF.

This clone has only one observation. The chain joins TRBV11-1 to TRBJ1-2, with D perhaps TRBD1 (6 bases). V was pared by 1 base and J by 5 bases, with 14 bases between. In germline, CDR1 is SGHAT, CDR2 FQDESV (reference sequence). The CDR3 length is 15 residues. CDR3: CASSLEPAGAYGYTF. The CDR3 nucleotides are TGTGCCAGCAGCTTAGAGCCCGCGGGGGCGTATGGCTACACCTTC.

This sequence joins TRBV10-3 and TRBJ1-2, with a tentative D call TRBD1 (6 bases). V lost 3 bases and J 7 bases, leaving 12 bases between the germline ends. Germline V gene data show CDR1 as ENHRY and CDR2 as SYGVKD. CDR3 length: 13 amino acids. This CDR3 is CAISERGAGGYTF. DNA of the CDR3: TGTGCCATCAGTGAACGGGGGGCGGGTGGCTACACCTTC.

The chain carries TRBV6-6 and TRBJ1-5; 8 bases map to TRBD1. This CDR3 is built from 15 residues. Germline-derived CDR1 and CDR2 are MNHNY and SVGAGI (reference sequence). The junction had 7 bases not matched to a gene; V was cut back by 7 bases and J by 2 bases. CDR3 region: CASTSGQGGNQPQHF. The CDR3 DNA sequence: TGTGCCAGCACCTCCGGACAGGGCGGCAATCAGCCCCAGCATTTT.

This chain connects TRBV6-5 to TRBJ2-7; TRBD1 is a possible D gene (6 bases). This CDR3 has 13 amino acids. Germline-derived CDR1 and CDR2 are MNHEY and SVGAGI. Trimming stripped 5 bases from V and 0 bases from J, with 8 bases between. CDR3 in DNA: TGTGCCAGCAGTAGGGACATCTCCTACGAGCAGTACTTC. This gives the protein CASSRDISYEQYF.

DNA for the CDR3: TGCAGCGTAAGAGGACAGTCTAGTTTCTACGAGCAGTACTTC. This sequence encodes CSVRGQSSFYEQYF. The genes are TRBV29-1 and TRBJ2-7; D perhaps matches TRBD1 (6 bases). Trimming shortened V by 6 bases and J by 3 bases, and 18 bases separated the two germline ends. This CDR3 is 14 amino acids long. Germline V lookup: CDR1 SQVTM, CDR2 ANQGSEA.

This clone occurred once. The chain has TRBV10-3 and TRBJ2-3; 10 bases agree with TRBD2. Trimming at V came to 8 bases and at J to 1 base, leaving 0 bases not matched to a gene. This CDR3 spans 13 amino acids. Germline V lookup: CDR1 ENHRY, CDR2 SYGVKD. The CDR3 here is CAIGTSGTDTQYF. The DNA for the CDR3 is TGTGCCATCGGGACTAGCGGCACAGATACGCAGTATTTT.

The chain uses TRBV27 and TRBJ2-3; 11 bases are a match to TRBD2. V shed 6 bases, J shed 2 bases, and the junction held 16 bases outside the gene matches. Germline-derived CDR1 and CDR2 are MNHEY and SMNVEV (reference sequence). CDR3 length: 19 residues. The CDR3 nucleotides are TGTGCCAGCAGCCCAACTAGCGGGAGAAGGGGGGGTTACACAGATACGCAGTATTTT. This encodes CASSPTSGRRGGYTDTQYF.

The chain links TRBV4-1 to TRBJ1-1; a weak D match, TRBD1 (5 bases). This CDR3 has 16 amino acids. Germline V lookup: CDR1 MGHRA, CDR2 YSYEKL. V shed 1 base and J shed 4 bases, with 16 bases lying between them. The CDR3 loop is CASSQVSRVRITEAFF. Here the CDR3 DNA reads TGCGCCAGCAGCCAAGTTAGCAGGGTTAGAATCACTGAAGCTTTCTTT.

The chain uses TRBV5-1 and TRBJ1-2; D gene ambiguous. CDR3 length equals 13 residues. CDR1 SGHRS and CDR2 YFSETQ come from the germline V gene. V lost 0 bases and J 2 bases, leaving 5 bases between the germline ends. The CDR3 coding sequence is TGCGCCAGCAGCTTGGAACAGAACTATGGCTACACCTTC. Its translation: CASSLEQNYGYTF.

The chain recombines TRBV30 with TRBJ2-2; the D gene is possibly TRBD2 (5 bases). Per the germline V gene, CDR1 is GTSNPN and CDR2 is SVGIG (reference sequence). V was cut by 2 bases and J by 4 bases, with 8 bases left in between. CDR3 length: 13 amino acids. CDR3 DNA sequence: TGTGCCTGGAGTCGCCGGGGCACCGGGGAGCTGTTTTTT. It is translated as CAWSRRGTGELFF.

This clone has just one count. The CDR3 DNA reads TGTGCCAGCTCACCAACGACAGGGGGCACTGGAAACACCATATATTTT. Protein sequence: CASSPTTGGTGNTIYF. The rearrangement joins TRBV18 to TRBJ1-3, with 10 positions matching TRBD1. This CDR3 region has 16 residues. J was trimmed by 2 bases and V by 2 bases; bases with no gene match: 3. Per germline, CDR1 KGHSH and CDR2 LQKENI.

The chain combines TRBV27 with TRBJ2-5; D might be TRBD1 (6 bases). In germline, CDR1 is MNHEY, CDR2 SMNVEV (reference sequence). Trimming removed 2 bases at V and 4 bases at J, with 11 bases between. The CDR3 loop spans 14 amino acids. Here the CDR3 reads CASSLAQGRETQYF. CDR3 in DNA: TGTGCCAGCAGTTTAGCACAGGGAAGAGAGACCCAGTACTTC.

J is TRBJ1-5 and V is TRBV19; D gene unclear. The CDR3 has 15 residues. The germline V gene has CDR1 LNHDA and CDR2 SQIVND (reference sequence). The V gene lost 5 bases and the J gene lost 2 bases, with 13 bases spanning the gap. For the CDR3, the DNA is TGTGCCAGTAGTCCCCAGGTTCTGGGCAATCAGCCCCAGCATTTT. Translating gives CASSPQVLGNQPQHF.

This chain connects TRBV2 to TRBJ2-1; possible D gene TRBD1, 5 bases. The CDR3 length is 17 residues. In germline, CDR1 is SNHLY, CDR2 FYNNEI. Deletions cut 7 bases from V and 0 bases from J, with 19 bases between. CDR3 in DNA: TGTGCCAGCAACCTAGAGGACAATCCGAGCTCCTACAATGAGCAGTTCTTC. As protein: CASNLEDNPSSYNEQFF.

The V and J genes are TRBV12-3 or TRBV12-4 and TRBJ1-1; TRBD1 aligns across 9 bases. This CDR3 has 13 residues. V was clipped by 8 bases and J by 3 bases; unmatched bases: 4. CDR3 sequence: CASYRQGDTEAFF. CDR3 DNA: TGTGCCAGCTATAGACAGGGGGACACTGAAGCTTTCTTT.